One sample yielded the 16 T cell receptor beta chains listed below, sequenced in a study of T cells after yellow fever vaccination. TCRdb redid the calling of the 5' RACE reads with MiXCR, one entry per CDR3 protein. The data show 500,000 to 650,000 distinct CDR3 sequences, approximately 15% seen once. The material was PBMCs, obtained on the day of the yellow fever booster vaccination. The receptors here all came from a man between 25 and 39 years old who received the YFV17D yellow fever vaccine.

V is TRBV29-1 and J is TRBJ1-3, with D unresolved. Germline V CDR1 and CDR2: SQVTM, ANQGSEA. V lost 7 bases and J 0 bases, leaving 10 bases between the germline ends. This CDR3 is 13 amino acids long. The CDR3 DNA reads as TGCAGCGCTAGACGAGCCTCTGGAAACACCATATATTTT. Encoded protein: CSARRASGNTIYF.

V gene TRBV20-1 combines with J gene TRBJ2-3, with 11 bases that match TRBD2. The CDR3 runs to 16 residues. Germline-derived CDR1 and CDR2 are DFQATT and SNEGSKA (reference sequence). Trimming removed 8 bases from V and 0 bases from J; junction bases left unmatched: 10. CDR3 coding DNA: TGCAGTTCGCAGGCCCCTAGCGGGAGGAGCACAGATACGCAGTATTTT. Translation gives CSSQAPSGRSTDTQYF.

This clonotype was observed a few times. This chain links TRBV20-1 with TRBJ2-1; 7 bases line up with TRBD2. Germline V gene sequence: CDR1 DFQATT, CDR2 SNEGSKA (reference sequence). After removal of 6 bases from V and 4 bases from J, the junction contained 9 bases not matched to a gene. The CDR3 runs 14 residues. DNA for the CDR3: TGCAGTGCAACACCTAGCGGAGGTTACAATGAGCAGTTCTTC. Amino acid sequence: CSATPSGGYNEQFF.

The V call is TRBV29-1, the J call TRBJ2-6; D unclear. The CDR3 length is 11 residues. The germline V gene encodes CDR1 SQVTM and CDR2 ANQGSEA. The CDR3 sequence is CSGLGANVLTF. The CDR3 coding sequence is TGCAGTGGTCTAGGGGCCAACGTCCTGACTTTC.

The genes are TRBV6-5 and TRBJ2-1; D might be TRBD2 (6 bases). V lost 7 bases, J lost 9 bases, and 22 bases lay in between. The CDR3 spans 15 residues. Germline loops: CDR1 MNHEY, CDR2 SVGAGI. CDR3 bases: TGTGCCAGCACCACCTACTCGACTGACGGGGGTGAGCAGTTCTTC. Protein sequence: CASTTYSTDGGEQFF.

The V and J genes are TRBV28 and TRBJ2-7; D might be TRBD1 or TRBD2, each matching 5 bases. Germline V gives CDR1 MDHEN, CDR2 SYDVKM. The CDR3 has 13 amino acids. V lost 7 bases and J 7 bases, leaving 17 bases between the germline ends. The CDR3 region is CASTNMGVVEQYF. The DNA of the CDR3 is TGTGCCAGCACCAACATGGGGGTCGTTGAGCAGTACTTC. Full variable domain (outside the CDR3, taken from reference TRBV28 and TRBJ2-7): DVKVTQSSRYLVKRTGEKVFLECVQDMDHENMFWYRQDPGLGLRLIYFSYDVKMKEKGDIPEGYSVSREKKERFSLILESASTNQTSMYLCASTNMGVVEQYFGPGTRLTVT.

The gene calls are TRBV7-9 and TRBJ2-3; either TRBD1 or TRBD2 may supply D (5 bases each). CDR3 length: 15 residues. Deletions cut 5 bases from V and 6 bases from J, with 18 bases between. The germline V gene encodes CDR1 SEHNR and CDR2 FQNEAQ (reference sequence). CDR3 loop: CASSPTGGTSDTQYF. CDR3 nucleotide sequence: TGTGCCAGCAGCCCTACAGGTGGGACCTCGGATACGCAGTATTTT.

The V call is TRBV5-4, the J call TRBJ1-1, with 7 bases matching TRBD1. Germline-derived CDR1 and CDR2 are SGHNT and YYREEE (reference sequence). The CDR3 is 16 amino acids. The junction had 11 bases not matched to a gene; V was cut back by 5 bases and J by 1 base. The CDR3 region is CASRLDWAGGNTEAFF. DNA for the CDR3: TGTGCCAGCAGGCTCGATTGGGCAGGGGGGAACACTGAAGCTTTCTTT. Looking up the rest from reference TRBV5-4 and TRBJ1-1 gives the full variable domain: ETGVTQSPTHLIKTRGQQVTLRCSSQSGHNTVSWYQQALGQGPQFIFQYYREEENGRGNFPPRFSGLQFPNYSSELNVNALELDDSALYLCASRLDWAGGNTEAFFGQGTRLTVV.

This clonotype was recorded a few times. The chain employs TRBV29-1 and TRBJ2-4; no reliable D call. Germline V gives CDR1 SQVTM, CDR2 ANQGSEA. Trimming removed 4 bases from V and 9 bases from J, with 28 bases in between. This CDR3 is built from 17 residues. The CDR3 DNA sequence: TGCAGCGTTGGTGGACCCGGGCCAAAAAGTTCCATGGGCATTCAGTACTTC. Translated: CSVGGPGPKSSMGIQYF.

This clonotype was detected a few times. This rearrangement joins TRBV6-2 or TRBV6-3 to TRBJ2-4, with 7 bases matching TRBD1. CDR3 length: 17 amino acids. V was clipped by 6 bases and J by 0 bases; unmatched bases: 11. CDR1 is MNHEY and CDR2 is SVGEGT in the germline V gene. CDR3 loop: CASSHRGHYLAKNIQYF. CDR3 nucleotide sequence: TGTGCCAGCAGCCACAGGGGACATTACTTAGCCAAAAACATTCAGTACTTC.

The chain links TRBV7-2 to TRBJ2-7, with D hard to call. Germline assignment: CDR1 SGHTA and CDR2 FQGNSA. Trimming took off 1 base at V and 5 bases at J, with 12 bases between the two ends. The CDR3 is 14 residues long. The CDR3 DNA reads as TGTGCCAGCAGCTTAGTTAGGGTAGGTGACGAGCAGTACTTC. As protein: CASSLVRVGDEQYF.

The table lists this clonotype with a few counts. At one end, the junction sequence differs from germline, possibly due to a read error. The J gene is TRBJ1-1, the V gene TRBV9; D not certain. The germline CDR1 and CDR2 sequences are SGDLS and YYNGEE. The CDR3 consists of 12 residues. The CDR3 is CASSVANSEAFF. CDR3 nucleotide sequence: TGTGCCAGCAGCGTAGCAAACAGTGAAGCTTTCTTT.

This rearrangement joins TRBV5-4 to TRBJ2-7; tentative D call: TRBD1 (5 bases). Germline V gene lookup returns CDR1 SGHNT and CDR2 YYREEE (reference sequence). V gave up 4 bases and J gave up 6 bases, with 11 bases separating them. The CDR3 is 12 residues long. The CDR3 DNA follows: TGTGCCAGCAGCGCTAGGGGTTCCGAGCAGTACTTC. Its translation is CASSARGSEQYF.

V and J are TRBV18 and TRBJ2-5; D gene ambiguous. Trimming shortened V by 2 bases and J by 2 bases, and 9 bases separated the two germline ends. Germline CDR1 and CDR2: KGHSH and LQKENI. There are 14 residues in the CDR3. CDR3 sequence reads: CASSPLGDQETQYF. As DNA, the CDR3 is TGTGCCAGCTCACCATTGGGCGATCAAGAGACCCAGTACTTC. The variable domain in full, completed from reference TRBV18 and TRBJ2-5, reads NAGVMQNPRHLVRRRGQEARLRCSPMKGHSHVYWYRQLPEEGLKFMVYLQKENIIDESGMPKERFSAEFPKEGPSILRIQQVVRGDSAAYFCASSPLGDQETQYFGPGTRLLVL.

A few counts support this clonotype. CDR3 DNA: TGTGCCAGTACCTCGTACACTGAAGCTTTCTTT. It yields the protein CASTSYTEAFF. This chain connects TRBV19 to TRBJ1-1; D ambiguous. Trimming removed 7 bases from V and 3 bases from J, with 6 bases in between. This CDR3 region has 11 residues. Germline CDR1 LNHDA, CDR2 SQIVND (reference sequence).

This clonotype was seen only a few times. The CDR3 region is CSAEVQGKETQYF. Here the CDR3 DNA reads TGCAGTGCTGAAGTACAGGGGAAAGAGACCCAGTACTTC. The chain has TRBV20-1 and TRBJ2-5, with 7 bases that match TRBD1. There are 13 residues in the CDR3. With 5 bases clipped from V and 3 bases from J, the junction kept 6 bases outside the gene matches. The germline V gene encodes CDR1 DFQATT and CDR2 SNEGSKA (reference sequence).